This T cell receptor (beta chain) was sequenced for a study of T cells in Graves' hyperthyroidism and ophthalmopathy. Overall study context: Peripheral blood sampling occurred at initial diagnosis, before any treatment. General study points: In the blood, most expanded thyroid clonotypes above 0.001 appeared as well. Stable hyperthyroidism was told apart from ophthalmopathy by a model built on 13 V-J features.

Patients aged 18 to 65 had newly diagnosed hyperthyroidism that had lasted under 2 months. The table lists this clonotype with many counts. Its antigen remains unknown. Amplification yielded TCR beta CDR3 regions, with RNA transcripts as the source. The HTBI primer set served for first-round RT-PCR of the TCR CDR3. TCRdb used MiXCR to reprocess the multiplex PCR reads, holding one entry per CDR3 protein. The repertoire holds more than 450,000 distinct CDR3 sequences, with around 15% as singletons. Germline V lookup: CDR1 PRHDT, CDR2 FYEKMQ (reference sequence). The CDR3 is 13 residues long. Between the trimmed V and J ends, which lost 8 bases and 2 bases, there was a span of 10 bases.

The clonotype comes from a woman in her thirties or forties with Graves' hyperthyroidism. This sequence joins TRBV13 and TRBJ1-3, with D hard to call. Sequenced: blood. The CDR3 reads CASQQRAGNTIYF. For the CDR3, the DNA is TGTGCCAGCCAGCAACGGGCTGGAAACACCATATATTTT.